Each of the 21 T cell receptor beta chains below was sequenced from the same sample in a study of monozygotic twins with inflammatory bowel disease. No DNA is given; TCRdb re-called the 5' RACE reads and lists each CDR3 protein once. The specimen's table records about 380,000 distinct CDR3 sequences. Sequencing used blood. The receptors here all came from a human donor with ulcerative colitis or Crohn's disease, or a healthy co-twin of an affected twin (not recorded which).

This chain joins TRBV20-1 and TRBJ1-1. In germline, CDR1 is DFQATT, CDR2 SNEGSKA (reference sequence). CDR3 length equals 13 residues. This chain's CDR3 is CSARDRRATEAFF.

The chain links TRBV29-1 to TRBJ1-2; TCRdb's D gene call, TRBD1, goes unchecked for lack of DNA. CDR1 and CDR2 (germline): SQVTM, ANQGSEA. The CDR3 spans 15 residues. The CDR3 here is CSVEDQQKPRGGYTF.

J is TRBJ2-7 and V is TRBV7-2. CDR3 length equals 14 residues. Germline loops: CDR1 SGHTA, CDR2 FQGNSA. The CDR3 loop reads CASSLGTSYYEQYF.

This chain links TRBV20-1 with TRBJ2-5; TCRdb's D gene call, TRBD1, goes unchecked for lack of DNA. The CDR3 has 14 amino acids. CDR1 DFQATT and CDR2 SNEGSKA come from the germline V gene (reference sequence). The CDR3 spells CSAKTGAGEETQYF.

V gene TRBV7-9 combines with J gene TRBJ1-2; TCRdb lists TRBD1, though no DNA is available to test this call. The CDR3 sequence is 16 residues long. CDR1 and CDR2 from the germline V gene are SEHNR and FQNEAQ (reference sequence). The CDR3 reads CASSLGQGGFNYGYTF.

The chain uses TRBV12-5 and TRBJ2-1; TCRdb selects TRBD2, and the lack of DNA leaves this call unchecked. Germline V lookup: CDR1 LGHNT, CDR2 FRNRAP. This CDR3 has 14 amino acids. The CDR3 region is CASGAGLAGGEQFF. Combining the CDR3 with reference TRBV12-5 and TRBJ2-1 gives the whole variable domain DARVTQTPRHKVTEMGQEVTMRCQPILGHNTVFWYRQTMMQGLELLAYFRNRAPLDDSGMPKDRFSAEMPDATLATLKIQPSEPRDSAVYFCASGAGLAGGEQFFGPGTRLTVL.

CDR3 sequence: CASRKRDRGPDTQYF. This sequence joins TRBV6-4 and TRBJ2-3; TCRdb proposes TRBD1, but this gene call is untestable without DNA. Germline V gene data show CDR1 as MRHNA and CDR2 as SNTAGT. The CDR3 has 15 residues.

The CDR3 loop is CSVRTRGNTGELFF. The chain employs TRBV29-1 and TRBJ2-2; absent DNA, TCRdb's TRBD1 call cannot be checked. CDR3 length equals 14 residues. Germline-derived CDR1 and CDR2 are SQVTM and ANQGSEA.

V is TRBV7-2 and J is TRBJ1-1; the TCRdb D gene call, TRBD1, has no DNA to confirm it. Germline-derived CDR1 and CDR2 are SGHTA and FQGNSA. This CDR3 is 17 amino acids long. CDR3 protein: CASSTFPRGRGTAEAFF. Full variable domain (missing parts from reference TRBV7-2 and TRBJ1-1): GAGVSQSPSNKVTEKGKDVELRCDPISGHTALYWYRQSLGQGLEFLIYFQGNSAPDKSGLPSDRFSAERTGGSVSTLTIQRTQQEDSAVYLCASSTFPRGRGTAEAFFGQGTRLTVV.

CDR3 in amino acids: CASSKRVMGKTQYF. The chain uses TRBV12-3 or TRBV12-4 and TRBJ2-5. This CDR3 has 14 amino acids.

The genes are TRBV24-1 and TRBJ2-2. The CDR3 has 11 residues. Germline V CDR1 and CDR2: KGHDR, SFDVKD. The CDR3 sequence: CATSQAGELFF.

The chain couples TRBV6-5 to TRBJ2-1. The CDR3 has 15 residues. Germline CDR1 MNHEY, CDR2 SVGAGI. Here the CDR3 reads CASSYSPSSYNEQFF.

The chain links TRBV19 to TRBJ2-2. Germline-derived CDR1 and CDR2 are LNHDA and SQIVND (reference sequence). The CDR3 extends over 13 amino acids. Here the CDR3 reads CASSKGFSGELFF.

The rearrangement uses TRBV15 and TRBJ2-3; as DNA is missing, the TRBD1 call by TCRdb cannot be tested. Germline CDR1 and CDR2: LNHNV and YYDKDF (reference sequence). CDR3 size: 16 residues. The CDR3 here is CATSRSPGWGTDTQYF.

V and J are TRBV20-1 and TRBJ1-1; without DNA, the TCRdb call of TRBD1 cannot be checked. This CDR3 region has 17 residues. The germline gives CDR1 DFQATT, CDR2 SNEGSKA (reference sequence). The CDR3 here is CSARDRLKGQVNTEAFF.

The chain employs TRBV7-9 and TRBJ2-5; TCRdb reports TRBD2, a call that lacks DNA to check it against. CDR1 is SEHNR and CDR2 is FQNEAQ in the germline V gene (reference sequence). This CDR3 region has 16 residues. CDR3: CASSPGLAAPRETQYF.

The chain recombines TRBV30 with TRBJ2-7. The CDR3 has 14 amino acids. The germline gives CDR1 GTSNPN, CDR2 SVGIG (reference sequence). CDR3 amino acids: CAWSVFSAVSQQYF. Full variable domain (outside the CDR3, taken from reference TRBV30 and TRBJ2-7): SQTIHQWPATLVQPVGSPLSLECTVEGTSNPNLYWYRQAAGRGLQLLFYSVGIGQISSEVPQNLSASRPQDRQFILSSKKLLLSDSGFYLCAWSVFSAVSQQYFGPGTRLTVT.

The chain employs TRBV30 and TRBJ2-2; TCRdb gives TRBD1 as the D gene, but with no DNA this cannot be confirmed. The CDR3 consists of 15 residues. Germline CDR1 is GTSNPN and CDR2 is SVGIG (reference sequence). The CDR3 sequence is CAWGPTGTFSGELFF.

The chain carries TRBV18 and TRBJ2-7; as DNA is missing, the TRBD2 call by TCRdb cannot be tested. Germline V CDR1 and CDR2: KGHSH, LQKENI. The CDR3 is 14 amino acids. CDR3: CASSPASGGDEQYF.

The CDR3 sequence: CASSRGDRGYNEQFF. The chain couples TRBV4-3 to TRBJ2-1; TCRdb picks TRBD1, but there is no DNA to check that call. Germline-derived CDR1 and CDR2 are LGHNA and YSLEER. The length of the CDR3 is 15 residues.

The chain is built from TRBV10-3 and TRBJ1-1. Germline values: CDR1 ENHRY, CDR2 SYGVKD. The CDR3 covers 12 residues. CDR3 sequence reads: CAISESGVEAFF.